This is a list of T cell receptor beta chains from one sample in a study of blood T cells in healthy people across ages. MiXCR was run by TCRdb on the 5' RACE reads, yielding one entry per CDR3 protein. Here the sample spans around 1.7 million distinct CDR3 sequences, about 28% being singletons. The sequenced sample was blood. These TCRs come from a woman between 25 and 40 years old in good health. Each CDR3 is given with its conserved first and last residue. D genes are given only for firm matches. Clone sizes are given selectively: once, few, many, or a class where the clone is expanded.

V gene,D gene,J gene,clone size,CDR3 protein,CDR3 DNA
TRBV20-1,NA,TRBJ2-2,NA,CSAFGAGELFF,NA
TRBV7-2,TRBD2,TRBJ2-7,NA,CASSFTASGAEQYF,TGTGCCAGCAGCTTTACGGCTAGCGGGGCCGAGCAGTACTTC
TRBV7-2,TRBD2,TRBJ2-3,NA,CAGSPTSADTQYF,TGTGCCGGCAGCCCGACTAGCGCAGATACGCAGTATTTT
TRBV6-6,NA,TRBJ2-7,many,CASSYAVHEQYF,TGTGCCAGCAGTTACGCGGTCCACGAGCAGTACTTC
TRBV29-1,TRBD1,TRBJ1-2,NA,CSVADRGVNYGYTF,TGCAGCGTCGCCGACAGGGGGGTAAACTATGGCTACACCTTC
TRBV3-1,TRBD1,TRBJ2-7,few,CASSYGGQGMDEQYF,TGTGCCAGCAGTTATGGGGGACAGGGGATGGACGAGCAGTACTTC
TRBV7-2,NA,TRBJ2-3,NA,CASNRQAGTDTQYF,TGTGCCAGCAACCGTCAGGCGGGTACAGATACGCAGTATTTT
TRBV10-3,NA,TRBJ1-2,NA,CAIRTKEGDYTF,TGTGCCATCAGAACGAAAGAAGGGGACTACACCTTC
TRBV24-1,NA,TRBJ1-5,few,CATSVLNQPQHF,TGTGCCACCAGTGTATTAAATCAGCCCCAGCATTTT
TRBV11-2,NA,TRBJ2-3,few,CASSFSRTGDTQYF,TGTGCCAGCAGCTTTTCGCGGACCGGAGATACGCAGTATTTT
TRBV20-1,TRBD1,TRBJ1-2,many,CSARDRGLGYTF,TGCAGTGCCAGGGACAGGGGGCTCGGCTACACCTTC
TRBV7-2,NA,TRBJ2-1,many,CASSVQGGDEQFF,TGTGCCAGCAGCGTACAGGGTGGAGATGAGCAGTTCTTC
TRBV14,TRBD2,TRBJ2-1,NA,CASRSSGDGSYNEQFF,TGTGCCAGCAGGTCCAGCGGGGACGGCTCCTACAATGAGCAGTTCTTC
TRBV20-1,TRBD2,TRBJ2-3,many,CSAVIAGWGTDTQYF,TGCAGTGCTGTAATAGCGGGGTGGGGGACAGATACGCAGTATTTT
TRBV5-5,NA,TRBJ2-7,many,CASSLQIGDYEQYF,TGTGCCAGCAGCTTGCAGATCGGGGACTACGAGCAGTACTTC
TRBV2,TRBD1,TRBJ1-2,NA,CASFFRFPGGYGYTF,TGTGCCAGCTTCTTCAGGTTCCCAGGGGGGTATGGCTACACCTTC
TRBV7-2,TRBD2,TRBJ2-7,many,CASSSGTSGELEQYF,TGTGCCAGCAGCTCGGGGACTAGCGGGGAACTCGAGCAGTACTTC
TRBV24-1,TRBD1,TRBJ1-2,few,CATSDPTGEDYGYTF,TGTGCCACCAGTGACCCGACAGGGGAGGACTATGGCTACACCTTC
TRBV5-1,NA,TRBJ2-7,many,CASSLDPDISYEQYF,TGCGCCAGCAGCCTTGATCCAGATATCTCCTACGAGCAGTACTTC
TRBV7-2,NA,TRBJ1-2,few,CASSSLPEYGYTF,TGTGCCAGCAGCTCACTCCCCGAATATGGCTACACCTTC
TRBV30,NA,TRBJ2-6,NA,CAWGISGANVLTF,TGTGCCTGGGGGATCTCTGGGGCCAACGTCCTGACTTTC
TRBV29-1,NA,TRBJ1-6,many,CSVMLESSYNSPLHF,TGCAGCGTAATGCTGGAAAGCTCCTATAATTCACCCCTCCACTTT
TRBV6-2/TRBV6-3,NA,TRBJ1-6,NA,CASSSPRASNRPPILHF,TGTGCCAGCAGTTCTCCCCGGGCCTCGAATCGGCCCCCCATCCTCCACTTT
TRBV10-3,TRBD2,TRBJ2-1,many,CAISAPGGEQFF,TGTGCCATCAGCGCCCCGGGGGGTGAGCAGTTCTTC
TRBV28,NA,TRBJ2-5,few,CASRKGGEQRTQYF,TGTGCCAGCAGGAAAGGGGGGGAACAGAGGACCCAGTACTTC
TRBV7-6,TRBD1,TRBJ2-7,NA,CASSSSGTGVGYEQYF,TGTGCCAGCAGCTCATCCGGGACAGGCGTTGGCTACGAGCAGTACTTC
TRBV28,NA,TRBJ1-6,NA,CASSWDGNNSPLHF,TGTGCCAGCAGTTGGGACGGCAATAATTCACCCCTCCACTTT
TRBV20-1,TRBD1,TRBJ1-2,few,CSARETGAHYGYTF,TGCAGTGCTAGAGAAACAGGGGCGCACTATGGCTACACCTTC
TRBV15,NA,TRBJ2-5,many,CATSRDTGFQETQYF,TGTGCCACCAGCAGAGATACAGGTTTCCAAGAGACCCAGTACTTC
TRBV3-1,TRBD1,TRBJ2-6,NA,CASSQVMGQDNSGANVLTF,TGTGCCAGCAGCCAAGTGATGGGACAGGATAACTCTGGGGCCAACGTCCTGACTTTC
TRBV18,TRBD1,TRBJ1-1,NA,CASSTGGSTEAFF,TGTGCCAGCTCAACAGGGGGGAGCACTGAAGCTTTCTTT
TRBV6-6,TRBD2,TRBJ2-1,NA,CASTKAGNYNEQFF,TGTGCCAGCACCAAAGCGGGGAACTACAATGAGCAGTTCTTC
TRBV29-1,TRBD1,TRBJ2-2,NA,CSVAGGANTGELFF,TGCAGCGTTGCAGGGGGCGCGAACACCGGGGAGCTGTTTTTT
TRBV5-5,NA,TRBJ2-7,NA,CASSSGSTGAEQYF,TGTGCCAGCAGCTCAGGGTCCACGGGGGCCGAGCAGTACTTC
TRBV7-2,NA,TRBJ2-1,NA,CASSLPPWLSLYNEQFF,TGTGCCAGCAGCCTGCCCCCGTGGCTAAGTCTATACAATGAGCAGTTCTTC
TRBV3-1,TRBD2,TRBJ2-1,NA,CASSPWTSGRANEQFF,TGTGCCAGCAGCCCCTGGACTAGCGGGAGGGCCAATGAGCAGTTCTTC
TRBV30,TRBD1,TRBJ2-7,few,CAWSVGTGGADEQYF,TGTGCCTGGAGTGTCGGGACAGGGGGCGCGGATGAGCAGTACTTC
TRBV7-9,NA,TRBJ2-1,few,CASSLSVTYNEQFF,TGTGCCAGCAGTTTAAGTGTGACGTACAATGAGCAGTTCTTC
TRBV28,TRBD1,TRBJ2-3,NA,CASSFLQGKTDTQYF,TGTGCCAGCAGTTTTTTACAGGGGAAAACAGATACGCAGTATTTT
TRBV4-1,NA,TRBJ2-2,NA,CASSQDHEGTGGELFF,TGCGCCAGCAGCCAAGATCACGAGGGAACGGGCGGGGAGCTGTTTTTT
TRBV27,TRBD1,TRBJ1-5,few,CASRGQGTFQPQHF,TGTGCCAGCAGGGGACAGGGAACTTTTCAGCCCCAGCATTTT
TRBV5-6,TRBD1,TRBJ2-1,NA,CASSFHQGEIYNEQFF,TGTGCCAGCAGCTTTCATCAGGGGGAGATTTACAATGAGCAGTTCTTC
TRBV7-3,TRBD2,TRBJ2-1,many,CASSLTRSGGDNEQFF,TGTGCCAGCAGCTTAACACGTAGCGGGGGCGACAATGAGCAGTTCTTC
TRBV20-1,TRBD2,TRBJ2-5,NA,CSARVLIGGAQETQYF,TGCAGTGCTAGAGTTCTAATCGGGGGGGCCCAGGAGACCCAGTACTTC
TRBV2,NA,TRBJ1-1,few,CASSEGGVEAFF,TGTGCCAGCAGTGAGGGGGGTGTTGAAGCTTTCTTT
TRBV29-1,NA,TRBJ2-7,few,CSVRNRDEQYF,TGCAGCGTTAGGAATCGGGACGAGCAGTACTTC
TRBV11-2,NA,TRBJ1-2,many,CASSLPPPNNYGYTF,TGTGCCAGCAGCTTACCCCCCCCGAATAACTATGGCTACACCTTC
TRBV10-3,NA,TRBJ2-7,NA,CAIGQQGDEQYF,TGTGCCATCGGACAACAGGGAGACGAGCAGTACTTC
TRBV28,NA,TRBJ1-1,NA,CASSRPGLGSEAFF,TGTGCCAGCAGTCGTCCGGGCCTCGGTTCTGAAGCTTTCTTT
TRBV11-3,NA,TRBJ2-1,few,CASSWNYRNEQFF,TGTGCCAGCAGCTGGAACTACAGGAATGAGCAGTTCTTC
TRBV12-3/TRBV12-4,TRBD1,TRBJ1-5,NA,CASTKTGGFPRQPQHF,TGTGCCAGCACGAAGACAGGGGGATTTCCGAGGCAGCCCCAGCATTTT